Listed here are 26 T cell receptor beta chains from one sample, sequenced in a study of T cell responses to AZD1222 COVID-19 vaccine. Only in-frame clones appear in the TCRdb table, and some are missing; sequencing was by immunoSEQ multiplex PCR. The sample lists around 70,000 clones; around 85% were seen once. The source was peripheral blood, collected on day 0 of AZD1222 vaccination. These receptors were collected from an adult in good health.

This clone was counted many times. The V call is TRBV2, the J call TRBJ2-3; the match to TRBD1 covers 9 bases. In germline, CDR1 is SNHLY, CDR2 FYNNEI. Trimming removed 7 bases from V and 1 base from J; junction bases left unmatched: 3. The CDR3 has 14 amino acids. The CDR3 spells CASIRDRGTDTQYF. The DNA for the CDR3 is TGTGCCAGCATCCGGGACAGGGGCACAGATACGCAGTATTTT. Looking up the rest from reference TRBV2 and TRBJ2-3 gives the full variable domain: EPEVTQTPSHQVTQMGQEVILRCVPISNHLYFYWYRQILGQKVEFLVSFYNNEISEKSEIFDDQFSVERPDGSNFTLKIRSTKLEDSAMYFCASIRDRGTDTQYFGPGTRLTVL.

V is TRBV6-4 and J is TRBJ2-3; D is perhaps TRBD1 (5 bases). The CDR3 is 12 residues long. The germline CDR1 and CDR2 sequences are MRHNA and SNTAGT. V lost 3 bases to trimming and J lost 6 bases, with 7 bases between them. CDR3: CASSEAGDTQYF. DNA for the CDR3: TGTGCCAGCAGTGAGGCAGGGGATACGCAGTATTTT.

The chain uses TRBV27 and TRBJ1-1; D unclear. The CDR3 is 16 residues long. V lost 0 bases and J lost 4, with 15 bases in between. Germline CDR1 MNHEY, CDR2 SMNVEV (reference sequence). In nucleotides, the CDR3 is TGTGCCAGCAGTTTATCCCTTTTACGGGGAGGCACTGAAGCTTTCTTT. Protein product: CASSLSLLRGGTEAFF.

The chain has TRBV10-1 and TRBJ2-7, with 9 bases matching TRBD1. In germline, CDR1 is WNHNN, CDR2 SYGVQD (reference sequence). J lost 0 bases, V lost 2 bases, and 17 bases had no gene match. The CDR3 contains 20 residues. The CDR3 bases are TGCGCCAGCAGTGAGGGTGGTGGACAGGGGCCTTACCCAAGCTCCTACGAGCAGTACTTC. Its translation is CASSEGGGQGPYPSSYEQYF.

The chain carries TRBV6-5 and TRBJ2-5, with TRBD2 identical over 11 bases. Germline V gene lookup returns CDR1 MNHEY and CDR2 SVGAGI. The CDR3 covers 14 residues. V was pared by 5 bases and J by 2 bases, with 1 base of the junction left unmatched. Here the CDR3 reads CASSRLAGQETQYF. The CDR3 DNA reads TGTGCCAGCAGTCGACTAGCGGGGCAAGAGACCCAGTACTTC.

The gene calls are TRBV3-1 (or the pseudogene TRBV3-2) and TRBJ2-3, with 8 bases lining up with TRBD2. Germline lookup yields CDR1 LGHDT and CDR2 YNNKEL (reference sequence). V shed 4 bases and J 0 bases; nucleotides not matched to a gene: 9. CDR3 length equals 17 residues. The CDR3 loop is CASSPHLAGTSTDTQYF. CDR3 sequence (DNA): TGTGCCAGCAGCCCCCACTTAGCGGGGACTAGCACAGATACGCAGTATTTT.

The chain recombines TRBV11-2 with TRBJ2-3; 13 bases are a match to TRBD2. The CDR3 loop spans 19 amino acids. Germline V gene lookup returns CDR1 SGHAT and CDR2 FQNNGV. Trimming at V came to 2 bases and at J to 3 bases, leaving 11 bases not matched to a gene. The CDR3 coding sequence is TGTGCCAGCAGCTTAAATAGAAGACTAGCGGGAGGAAGAACAGATACGCAGTATTTT. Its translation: CASSLNRRLAGGRTDTQYF.

In nucleotides, the CDR3 is TGTGCCAGCAGCGTGGGCACCTTGGGGAACACTGAAGCTTTCTTT. Translation: CASSVGTLGNTEAFF. J is TRBJ1-1 and V is TRBV9; D gene ambiguous. From germline, CDR1 is SGDLS and CDR2 YYNGEE. V lost 2 bases, J lost 1 base, and 12 bases lay in between. The CDR3 extends over 15 amino acids.

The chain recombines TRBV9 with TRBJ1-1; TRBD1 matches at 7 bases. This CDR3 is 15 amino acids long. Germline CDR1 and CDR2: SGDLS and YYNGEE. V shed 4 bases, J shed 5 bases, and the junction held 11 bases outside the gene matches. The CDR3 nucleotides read TGTGCCAGCAGCCCGAGGGGGCAGGGATGGACTGAAGCTTTCTTT. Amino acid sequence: CASSPRGQGWTEAFF.

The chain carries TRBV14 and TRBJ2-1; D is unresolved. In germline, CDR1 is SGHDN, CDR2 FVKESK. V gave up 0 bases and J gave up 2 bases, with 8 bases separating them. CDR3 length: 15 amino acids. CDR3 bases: TGTGCCAGCAGCCAAGACAGGCTCCCCTACAATGAGCAGTTCTTC. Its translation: CASSQDRLPYNEQFF.

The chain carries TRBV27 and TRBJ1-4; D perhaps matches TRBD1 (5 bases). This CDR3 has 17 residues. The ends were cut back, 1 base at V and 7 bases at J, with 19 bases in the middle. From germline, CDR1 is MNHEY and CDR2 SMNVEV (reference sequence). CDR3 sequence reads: CASSLYGGTAYGEKLFF. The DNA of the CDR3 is TGTGCCAGCAGTTTATATGGGGGGACGGCGTACGGTGAAAAACTGTTTTTT.

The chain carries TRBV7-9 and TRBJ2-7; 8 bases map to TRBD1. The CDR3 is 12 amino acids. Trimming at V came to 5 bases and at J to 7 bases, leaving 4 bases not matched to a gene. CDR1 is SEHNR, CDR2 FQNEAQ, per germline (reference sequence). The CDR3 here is CASSQGAGEQYF. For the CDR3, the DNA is TGTGCCAGCAGCCAGGGGGCGGGGGAGCAGTACTTC.

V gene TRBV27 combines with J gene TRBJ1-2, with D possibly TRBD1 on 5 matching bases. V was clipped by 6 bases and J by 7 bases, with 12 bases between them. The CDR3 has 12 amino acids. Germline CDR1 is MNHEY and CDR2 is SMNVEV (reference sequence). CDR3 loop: CASSSGTAGYTF. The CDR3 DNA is TGTGCCAGCAGCTCCGGGACCGCTGGCTACACCTTC.

CDR3: CASSYSGTGETPLHF. For the CDR3, the DNA is TGTGCCAGCAGTTACTCCGGGACAGGGGAGACACCCCTCCACTTT. V is TRBV6-5 and J is TRBJ1-6, with 10 bases lining up with TRBD1. In germline, CDR1 is MNHEY, CDR2 SVGAGI. With V trimmed by 0 bases and J by 11 bases, 4 bases remained unmatched. The CDR3 is 15 residues long.

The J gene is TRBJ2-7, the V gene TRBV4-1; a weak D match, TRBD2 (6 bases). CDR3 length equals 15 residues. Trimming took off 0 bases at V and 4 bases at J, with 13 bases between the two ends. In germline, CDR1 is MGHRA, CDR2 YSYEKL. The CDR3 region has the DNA TGCGCCAGCAGCCAAGAATTACTAGCATCGTACGAGCAGTACTTC. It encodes CASSQELLASYEQYF.

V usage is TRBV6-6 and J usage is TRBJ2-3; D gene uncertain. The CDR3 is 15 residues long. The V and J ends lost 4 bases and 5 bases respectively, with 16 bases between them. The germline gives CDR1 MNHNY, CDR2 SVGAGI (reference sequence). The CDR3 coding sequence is TGTGCCAGCAGTTCCTCGTGGTCCAGGATAGATACGCAGTATTTT. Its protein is CASSSSWSRIDTQYF.

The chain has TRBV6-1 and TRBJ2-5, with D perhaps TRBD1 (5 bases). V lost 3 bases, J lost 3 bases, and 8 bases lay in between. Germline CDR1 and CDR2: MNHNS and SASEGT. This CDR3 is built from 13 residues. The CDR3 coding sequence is TGTGCCAGCAGTGATTTGACAGAAGAGACCCAGTACTTC. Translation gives CASSDLTEETQYF.

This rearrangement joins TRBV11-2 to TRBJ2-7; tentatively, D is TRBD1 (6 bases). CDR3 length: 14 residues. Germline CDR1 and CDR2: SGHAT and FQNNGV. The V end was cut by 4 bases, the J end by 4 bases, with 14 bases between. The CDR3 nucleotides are TGTGCCAGCAGCTACTTGGGGGCGCGGTACGAGCAGTACTTC. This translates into CASSYLGARYEQYF.

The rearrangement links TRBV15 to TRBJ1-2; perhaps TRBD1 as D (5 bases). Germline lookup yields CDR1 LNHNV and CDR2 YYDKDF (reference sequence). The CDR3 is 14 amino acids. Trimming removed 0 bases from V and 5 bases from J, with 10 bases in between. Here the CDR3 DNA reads TGTGCCACCAGCAGAGATCAGGGATATTATGGCTACACCTTC. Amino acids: CATSRDQGYYGYTF.

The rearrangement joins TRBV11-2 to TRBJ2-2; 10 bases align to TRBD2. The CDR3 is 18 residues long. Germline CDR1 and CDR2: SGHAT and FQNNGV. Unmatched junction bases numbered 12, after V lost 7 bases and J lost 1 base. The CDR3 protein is CASTRFLAGAGNTGELFF. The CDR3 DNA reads TGTGCCAGCACGAGGTTTCTAGCGGGAGCGGGGAACACCGGGGAGCTGTTTTTT.

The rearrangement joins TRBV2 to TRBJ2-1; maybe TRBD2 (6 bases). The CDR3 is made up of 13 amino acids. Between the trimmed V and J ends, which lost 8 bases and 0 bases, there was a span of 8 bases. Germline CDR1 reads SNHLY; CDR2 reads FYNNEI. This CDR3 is CASGLLSYNEQFF. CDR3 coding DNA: TGTGCCAGCGGACTACTCTCCTACAATGAGCAGTTCTTC.

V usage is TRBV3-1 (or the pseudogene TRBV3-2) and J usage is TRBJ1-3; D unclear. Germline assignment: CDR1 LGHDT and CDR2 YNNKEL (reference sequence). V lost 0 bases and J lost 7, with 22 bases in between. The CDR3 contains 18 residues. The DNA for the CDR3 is TGTGCCAGCAGCCAAGAACGGTTAGGCCTGACGGTCGGGAACACCATATATTTT. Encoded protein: CASSQERLGLTVGNTIYF.

CDR3: CAIRAGLYNSPLHF. The CDR3, as DNA: TGTGCCATCAGAGCAGGCTTGTATAATTCACCCCTCCACTTT. The chain combines TRBV10-3 with TRBJ1-6; no firm D call. The CDR3 extends over 14 amino acids. From germline, CDR1 is ENHRY and CDR2 SYGVKD. The V end was cut by 6 bases, the J end by 4 bases, with 10 bases between.

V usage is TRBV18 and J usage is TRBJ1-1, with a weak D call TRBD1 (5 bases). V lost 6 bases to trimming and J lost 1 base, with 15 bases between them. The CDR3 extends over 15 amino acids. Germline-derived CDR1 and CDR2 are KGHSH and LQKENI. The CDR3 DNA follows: TGTGCCAGCTCGCCAAGGGGCGGGTCGAACACTGAAGCTTTCTTT. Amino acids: CASSPRGGSNTEAFF.

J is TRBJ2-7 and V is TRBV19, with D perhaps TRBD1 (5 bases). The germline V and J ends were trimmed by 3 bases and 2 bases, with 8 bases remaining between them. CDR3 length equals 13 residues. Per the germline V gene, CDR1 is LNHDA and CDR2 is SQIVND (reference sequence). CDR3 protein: CASSIQGAYEQYF. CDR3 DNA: TGTGCCAGTAGTATCCAAGGGGCCTACGAGCAGTACTTC.

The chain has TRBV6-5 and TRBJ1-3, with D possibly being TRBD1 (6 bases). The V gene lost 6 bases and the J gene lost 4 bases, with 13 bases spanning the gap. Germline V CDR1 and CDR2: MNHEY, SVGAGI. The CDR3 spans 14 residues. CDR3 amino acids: CASRMGQGGNTIYF. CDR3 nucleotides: TGTGCCAGCAGGATGGGTCAGGGGGGAAACACCATATATTTT.